This TCR beta chain was obtained from a study of blood T cells in healthy people across ages. CDR3 length: 13 residues. Together with a sample-barcoded 5' primer, a J-beta primer mix was included in a second PCR lasting about 6 to 11 cycles. One entry per CDR3 protein, called by TCRdb with MiXCR from the 5' RACE reads. The sample contains 550,000 to 750,000 distinct CDR3 sequences, around 21% of which appear only once. Per sample, at least 6 micrograms of total RNA were extracted. The receptor comes from a man between 65 and 85 years old in good health. The sequenced material came from blood. The chain is built from TRBV12-3 or TRBV12-4 and TRBJ2-1; no definite D call. The end of the DNA aligns better with TRBJ2-5, so the J call may be wrong. The CDR3 loop is CASSPNVRETQYF. CDR3 DNA: TGTGCCAGCAGCCCAAACGTTAGGGAGACCCAGTACTTC.